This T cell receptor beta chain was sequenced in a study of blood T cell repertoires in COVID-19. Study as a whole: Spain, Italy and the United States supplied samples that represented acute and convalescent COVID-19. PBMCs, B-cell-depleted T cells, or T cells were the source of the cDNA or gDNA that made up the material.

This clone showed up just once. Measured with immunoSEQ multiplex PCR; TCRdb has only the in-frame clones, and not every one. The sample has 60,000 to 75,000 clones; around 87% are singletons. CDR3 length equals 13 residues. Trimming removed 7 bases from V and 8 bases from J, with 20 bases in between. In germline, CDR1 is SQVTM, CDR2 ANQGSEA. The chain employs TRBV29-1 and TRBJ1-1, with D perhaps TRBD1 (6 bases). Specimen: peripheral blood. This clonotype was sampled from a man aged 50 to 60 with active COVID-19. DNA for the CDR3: TGCAGCGCCAGGACAGCTACGATCACGGAAGCTTTCTTT. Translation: CSARTATITEAFF.